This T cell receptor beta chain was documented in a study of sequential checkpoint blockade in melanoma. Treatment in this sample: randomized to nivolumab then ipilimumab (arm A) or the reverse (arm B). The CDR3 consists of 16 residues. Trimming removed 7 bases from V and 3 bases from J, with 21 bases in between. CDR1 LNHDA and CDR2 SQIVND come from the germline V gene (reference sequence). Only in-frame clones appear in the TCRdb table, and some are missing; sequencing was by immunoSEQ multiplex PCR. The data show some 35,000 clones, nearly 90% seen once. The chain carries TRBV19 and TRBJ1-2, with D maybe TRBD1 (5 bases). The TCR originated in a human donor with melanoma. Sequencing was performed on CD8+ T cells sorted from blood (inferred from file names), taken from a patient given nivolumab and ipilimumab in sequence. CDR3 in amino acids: CASTLDFRGGYYGYTF. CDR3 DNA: TGTGCCAGTACTCTCGATTTCCGGGGGGGATACTATGGCTACACCTTC.